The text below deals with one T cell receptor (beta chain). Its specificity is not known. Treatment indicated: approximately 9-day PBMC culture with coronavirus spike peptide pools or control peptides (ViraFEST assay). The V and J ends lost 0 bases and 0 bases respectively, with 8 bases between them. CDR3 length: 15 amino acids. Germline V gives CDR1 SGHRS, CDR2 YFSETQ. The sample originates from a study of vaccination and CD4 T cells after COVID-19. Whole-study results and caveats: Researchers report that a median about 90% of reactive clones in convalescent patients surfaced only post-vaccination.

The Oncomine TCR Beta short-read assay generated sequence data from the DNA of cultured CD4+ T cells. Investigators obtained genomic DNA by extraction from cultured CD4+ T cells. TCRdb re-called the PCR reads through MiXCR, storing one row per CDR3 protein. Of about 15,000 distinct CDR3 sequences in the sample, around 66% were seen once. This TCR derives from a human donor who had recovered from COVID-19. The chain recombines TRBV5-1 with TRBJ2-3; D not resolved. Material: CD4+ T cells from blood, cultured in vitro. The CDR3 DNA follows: TGCGCCAGCAGCTTGGGCCCGCTTAGCACAGATACGCAGTATTTT. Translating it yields CASSLGPLSTDTQYF.